This T cell receptor beta chain was recovered during a study of T cell clonotyping in hematopoietic cell transplantation. Germline V gene data show CDR1 as SEHNR and CDR2 as FQNEAQ (reference sequence). V was clipped by 8 bases and J by 5 bases, with 10 bases between them. This CDR3 has 12 amino acids. Notes on this clone: Its antigen is as yet unknown.

TCRdb's copy holds only in-frame clones and misses some; the assay was immunoSEQ multiplex PCR. The table includes fewer than 2,500 clones, about 91% detected once. Study conclusions and caveats: Few recipient clonotypes overlapped donors; over 95% were de novo at given depth. Pathologically expanded recipient clonotypes increased progressively from day 30 to day 180 as diversity fell. CD4 and CD8 repertoire contributions could not be separated without sorting.

Sequencing was carried out using peripheral blood mononuclear cells. This clonotype was sampled from a man aged 40-49 years in good health. Some clones in this sample may be carry-over from other donors' samples. This rearrangement joins TRBV7-9 to TRBJ1-5, with D uncertain. The CDR3 loop reads CASGRGDQPQHF. The CDR3 nucleotides are TGTGCCAGCGGACGGGGAGATCAGCCCCAGCATTTT.